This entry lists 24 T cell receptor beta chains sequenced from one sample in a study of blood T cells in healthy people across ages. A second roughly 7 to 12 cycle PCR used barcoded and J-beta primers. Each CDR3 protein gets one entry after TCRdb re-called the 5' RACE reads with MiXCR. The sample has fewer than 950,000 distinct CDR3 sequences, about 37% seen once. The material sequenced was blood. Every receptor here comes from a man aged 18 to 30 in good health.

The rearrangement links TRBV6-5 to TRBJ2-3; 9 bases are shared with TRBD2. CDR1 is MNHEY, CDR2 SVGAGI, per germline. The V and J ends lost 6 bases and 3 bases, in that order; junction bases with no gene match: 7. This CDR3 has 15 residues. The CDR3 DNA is TGTGCCAGCAGCCGCGGGGGGGCCAGGACAGATACGCAGTATTTT. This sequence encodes CASSRGGARTDTQYF.

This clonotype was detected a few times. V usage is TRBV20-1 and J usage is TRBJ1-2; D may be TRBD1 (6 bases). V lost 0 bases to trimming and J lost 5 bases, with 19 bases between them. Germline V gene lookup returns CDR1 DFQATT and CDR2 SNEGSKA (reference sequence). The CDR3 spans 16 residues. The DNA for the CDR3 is TGCAGTGCTAGAGATCCGGGGGACAACCTTGGGTATGGCTACACCTTC. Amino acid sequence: CSARDPGDNLGYGYTF.

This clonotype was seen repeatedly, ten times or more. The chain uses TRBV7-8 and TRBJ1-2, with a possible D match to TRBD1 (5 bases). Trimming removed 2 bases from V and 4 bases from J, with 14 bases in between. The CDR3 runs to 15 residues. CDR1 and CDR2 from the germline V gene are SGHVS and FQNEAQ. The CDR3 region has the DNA TGTGCCAGCAGCTTAAGGGGAACCCCAGGCTATGGCTACACCTTC. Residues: CASSLRGTPGYGYTF.

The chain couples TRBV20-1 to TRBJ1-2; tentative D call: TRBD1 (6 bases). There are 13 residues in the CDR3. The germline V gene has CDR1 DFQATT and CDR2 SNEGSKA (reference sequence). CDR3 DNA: TGCACCCTTAACAGGGCAAGAGGCTATGGCTACACCTTC. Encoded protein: CTLNRARGYGYTF.

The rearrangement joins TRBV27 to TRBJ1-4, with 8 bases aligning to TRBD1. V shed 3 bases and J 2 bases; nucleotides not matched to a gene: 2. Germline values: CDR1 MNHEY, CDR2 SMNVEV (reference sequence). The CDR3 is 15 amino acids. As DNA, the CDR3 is TGTGCCAGCAGTTTCAGGGGGCGGACTAATGAAAAACTGTTTTTT. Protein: CASSFRGRTNEKLFF.

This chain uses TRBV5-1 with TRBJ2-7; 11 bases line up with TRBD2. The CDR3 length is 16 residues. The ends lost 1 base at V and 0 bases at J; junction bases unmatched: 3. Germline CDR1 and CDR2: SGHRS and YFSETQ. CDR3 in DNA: TGCGCCAGCAGCTTGTCAACTAGCGGGAGCTCCTACGAGCAGTACTTC. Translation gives CASSLSTSGSSYEQYF. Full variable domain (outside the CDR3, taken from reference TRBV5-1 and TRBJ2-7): KAGVTQTPRYLIKTRGQQVTLSCSPISGHRSVSWYQQTPGQGLQFLFEYFSETQRNKGNFPGRFSGRQFSNSRSEMNVSTLELGDSALYLCASSLSTSGSSYEQYFGPGTRLTVT.

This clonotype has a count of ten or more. CDR3 nucleotides: TGTGCCTGGAGTGTACGTGGTTTCTACGAGCAGTACTTC. It encodes CAWSVRGFYEQYF. The chain has TRBV30 and TRBJ2-7; D is unresolved. Germline CDR1 and CDR2: GTSNPN and SVGIG (reference sequence). The CDR3 spans 13 residues. The ends were cut back, 0 bases at V and 3 bases at J, with 9 bases in the middle.

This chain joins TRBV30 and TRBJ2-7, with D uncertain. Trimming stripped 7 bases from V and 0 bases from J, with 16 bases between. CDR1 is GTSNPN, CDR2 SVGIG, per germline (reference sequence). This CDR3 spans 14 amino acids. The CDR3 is CASLSPVSSYEQYF. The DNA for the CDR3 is TGTGCCTCCCTATCCCCCGTCAGCTCCTACGAGCAGTACTTC.

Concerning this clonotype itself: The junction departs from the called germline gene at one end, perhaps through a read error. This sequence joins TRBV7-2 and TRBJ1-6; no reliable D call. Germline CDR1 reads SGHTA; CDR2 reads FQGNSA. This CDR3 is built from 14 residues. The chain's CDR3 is CASSVAQNNSPLHF. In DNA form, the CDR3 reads TGTGCCAGCAGCGTAGCACAGAATAATTCACCCCTCCACTTT.

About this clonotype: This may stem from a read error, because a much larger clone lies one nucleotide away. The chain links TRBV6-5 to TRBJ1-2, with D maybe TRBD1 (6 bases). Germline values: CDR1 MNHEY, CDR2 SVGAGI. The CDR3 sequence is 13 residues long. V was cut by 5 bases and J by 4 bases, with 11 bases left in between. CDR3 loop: CASSDGQLYGYTF. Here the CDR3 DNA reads TGTGCCAGCAGTGACGGACAGCTCTATGGCTACACCTTC.

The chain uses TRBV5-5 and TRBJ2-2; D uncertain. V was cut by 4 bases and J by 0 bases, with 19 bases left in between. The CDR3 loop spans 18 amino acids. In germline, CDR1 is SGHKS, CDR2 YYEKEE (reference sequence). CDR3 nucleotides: TGTGCCAGCAGCCCGAATTACCCCCCTGGCGCGAACACCGGGGAGCTGTTTTTT. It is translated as CASSPNYPPGANTGELFF.

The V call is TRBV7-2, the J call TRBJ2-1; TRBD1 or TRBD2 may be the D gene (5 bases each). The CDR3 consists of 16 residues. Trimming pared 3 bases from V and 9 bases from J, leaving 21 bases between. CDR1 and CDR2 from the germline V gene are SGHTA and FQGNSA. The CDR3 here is CASSFMTLQAGGEQFF. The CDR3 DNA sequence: TGTGCCAGCAGCTTTATGACACTACAGGCGGGCGGTGAGCAGTTCTTC.

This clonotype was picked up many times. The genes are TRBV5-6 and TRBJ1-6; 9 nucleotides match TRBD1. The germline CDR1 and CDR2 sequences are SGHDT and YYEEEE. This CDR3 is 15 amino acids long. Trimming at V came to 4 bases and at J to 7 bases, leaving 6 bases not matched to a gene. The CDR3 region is CASSAGTGINSPLHF. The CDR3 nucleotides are TGTGCCAGCAGCGCCGGGACAGGGATCAATTCACCCCTCCACTTT.

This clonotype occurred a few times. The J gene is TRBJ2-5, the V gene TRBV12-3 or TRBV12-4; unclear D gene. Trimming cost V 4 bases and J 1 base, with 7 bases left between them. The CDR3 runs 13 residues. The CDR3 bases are TGTGCCAGCAGTTATGAGACCCAAGAGACCCAGTACTTC. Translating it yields CASSYETQETQYF.

The CDR3 loop is CASSYSGQTNQPQHF. The CDR3 bases are TGTGCCAGCAGTTACTCCGGGCAAACTAATCAGCCCCAGCATTTT. The rearrangement links TRBV6-5 to TRBJ1-5; D not certain. Germline V gives CDR1 MNHEY, CDR2 SVGAGI. The CDR3 is 15 residues long. V lost 0 bases to trimming and J lost 4 bases, with 10 bases between them.

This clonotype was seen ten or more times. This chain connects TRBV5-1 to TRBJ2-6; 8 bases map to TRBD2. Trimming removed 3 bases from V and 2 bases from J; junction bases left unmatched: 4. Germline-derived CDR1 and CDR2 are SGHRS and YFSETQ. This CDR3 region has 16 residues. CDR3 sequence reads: CASSSPTSAGANVLTF. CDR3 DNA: TGCGCCAGCAGCTCGCCGACTAGCGCTGGGGCCAACGTCCTGACTTTC.

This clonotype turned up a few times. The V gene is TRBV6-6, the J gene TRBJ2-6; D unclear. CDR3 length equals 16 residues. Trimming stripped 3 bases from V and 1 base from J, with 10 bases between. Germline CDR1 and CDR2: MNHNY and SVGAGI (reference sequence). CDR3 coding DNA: TGTGCCAGCAGTTATTTGCGTTTTTCTGGGGCCAACGTCCTGACTTTC. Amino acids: CASSYLRFSGANVLTF.

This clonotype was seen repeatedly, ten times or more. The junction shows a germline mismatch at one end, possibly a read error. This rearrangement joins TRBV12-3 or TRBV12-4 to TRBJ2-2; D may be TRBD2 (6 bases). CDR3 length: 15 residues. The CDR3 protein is CASSRGTANTGELFF. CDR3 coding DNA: TGCGCCAGCAGCCGGGGGACGGCCAACACCGGGGAGCTGTTTTTT.

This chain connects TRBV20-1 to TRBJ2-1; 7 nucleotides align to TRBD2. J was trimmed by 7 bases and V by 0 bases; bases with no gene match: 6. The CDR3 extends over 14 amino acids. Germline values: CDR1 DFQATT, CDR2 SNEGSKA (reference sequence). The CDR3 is CSARDLTSWNEQFF. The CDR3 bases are TGCAGTGCTAGAGATCTGACTAGCTGGAATGAGCAGTTCTTC.

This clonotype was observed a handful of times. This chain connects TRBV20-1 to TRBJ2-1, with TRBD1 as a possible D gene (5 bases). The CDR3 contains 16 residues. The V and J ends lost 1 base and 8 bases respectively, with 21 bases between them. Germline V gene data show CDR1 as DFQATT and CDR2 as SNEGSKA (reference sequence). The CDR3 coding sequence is TGCAGTGCTAGAGGGCTAATGGCCGGACATGTCTATGAGCAGTTCTTC. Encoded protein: CSARGLMAGHVYEQFF.

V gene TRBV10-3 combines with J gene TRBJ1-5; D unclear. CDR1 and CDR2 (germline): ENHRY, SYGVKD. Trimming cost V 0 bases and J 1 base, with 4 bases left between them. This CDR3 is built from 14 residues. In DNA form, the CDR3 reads TGTGCCATCAGTGAGTCAATCAGCAATCAGCCCCAGCATTTT. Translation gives CAISESISNQPQHF.

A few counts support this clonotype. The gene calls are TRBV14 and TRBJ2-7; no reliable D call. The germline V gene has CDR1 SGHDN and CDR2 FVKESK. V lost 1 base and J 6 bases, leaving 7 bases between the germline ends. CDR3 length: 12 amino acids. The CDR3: CASSQVRSEQYF. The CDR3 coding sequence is TGTGCCAGCAGCCAAGTCAGATCCGAGCAGTACTTC.

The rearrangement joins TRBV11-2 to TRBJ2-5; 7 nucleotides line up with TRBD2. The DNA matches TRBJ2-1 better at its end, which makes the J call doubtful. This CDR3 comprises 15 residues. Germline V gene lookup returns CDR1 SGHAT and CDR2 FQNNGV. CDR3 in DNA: TGTGCCAGCAGCGCGACTAGCTGGTACCAAGAGACCCAGTTCTTC. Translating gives CASSATSWYQETQFF.

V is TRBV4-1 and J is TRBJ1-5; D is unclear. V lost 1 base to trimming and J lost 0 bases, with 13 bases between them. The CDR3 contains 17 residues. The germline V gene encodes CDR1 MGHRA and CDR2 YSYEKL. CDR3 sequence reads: CASSQVVGSNSNQPQHF. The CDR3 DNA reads TGCGCCAGCAGCCAAGTCGTTGGGAGTAATAGCAATCAGCCCCAGCATTTT.